A single sample gave rise to the 30 T cell receptor beta chains below, sequenced in a study of blood T cells in healthy people across ages. Alongside a J-beta primer mix, a sample-barcoded 5' primer served in a second PCR lasting roughly 6 to 11 cycles. TCRdb re-called the 5' RACE reads with MiXCR, one entry per CDR3 protein. The sample shows about 1 million distinct CDR3 sequences, 35% to 55% of them seen only once. Material for sequencing was blood. Receptors were obtained from a woman aged 60-75 years in good health.

This clonotype was recorded a few times. The rearrangement links TRBV7-6 to TRBJ2-5; D gene ambiguous. Trimming removed 2 bases from V and 0 bases from J, with 10 bases in between. Germline loops: CDR1 SGHVS, CDR2 FNYEAQ. The CDR3 loop spans 15 amino acids. This chain's CDR3 is CASSLLPLNQETQYF. CDR3 DNA: TGTGCCAGCAGCTTACTACCACTAAACCAAGAGACCCAGTACTTC.

The CDR3 DNA follows: TGTGCCAGCAGCTTAATCCCTGGCGGTGGTCAGCCCCAGCATTTT. This codes for CASSLIPGGGQPQHF. V and J are TRBV11-1 and TRBJ1-5, with D unresolved. Germline lookup yields CDR1 SGHAT and CDR2 FQDESV (reference sequence). V was clipped by 2 bases and J by 6 bases, with 14 bases between them. The CDR3 is 15 amino acids.

The chain couples TRBV6-1 to TRBJ2-7; 8 positions agree with TRBD2. CDR1 is MNHNS and CDR2 is SASEGT in the germline V gene. Unmatched junction bases numbered 9, after V lost 7 bases and J lost 1 base. This CDR3 has 15 amino acids. This chain's CDR3 is CASIPIAGSSYEQYF. The DNA of the CDR3 is TGTGCCAGCATTCCTATAGCGGGATCTTCCTACGAGCAGTACTTC.

This clonotype was recorded a few times. The chain joins TRBV6-2 or TRBV6-3 to TRBJ2-4; TRBD2 agrees at 11 bases. V shed 9 bases, J shed 0 bases, and the junction held 1 base outside the gene matches. Per germline, CDR1 MNHEY and CDR2 SVGEGT. The CDR3 is 14 amino acids. In nucleotides, the CDR3 is TGTGCCAGTGGGACTAGCGGAGCCAAAAACATTCAGTACTTC. It codes for CASGTSGAKNIQYF.

The CDR3 protein is CASSLESEDRAFF. DNA of the CDR3: TGTGCCAGCAGCTTAGAGTCGGAGGACAGAGCTTTCTTT. The chain links TRBV11-3 to TRBJ1-1; D perhaps matches TRBD1 (6 bases). Germline V gene sequence: CDR1 SGHNT, CDR2 YENEEA. The length of the CDR3 is 13 residues. V lost 0 bases and J lost 10, with 12 bases in between.

A few counts support this clonotype. The V call is TRBV15, the J call TRBJ2-5; D could derive from TRBD1 or TRBD2 (5 bases each). The CDR3 contains 14 residues. Germline V gives CDR1 LNHNV, CDR2 YYDKDF (reference sequence). V was clipped by 5 bases and J by 11 bases, with 21 bases between them. CDR3 sequence (DNA): TGTGCCACCAGCCGGGGCGCCAACCAGAATGAGCAGTACTTC. Its protein is CATSRGANQNEQYF.

The rearrangement links TRBV6-5 to TRBJ2-7, with TRBD1 matching over 11 bases. The length of the CDR3 is 16 residues. The germline CDR1 and CDR2 sequences are MNHEY and SVGAGI. V gave up 5 bases and J gave up 1 base; unmatched junction bases: 7. This CDR3 is CASSPRTGGRSYEQYF. The CDR3 nucleotides read TGTGCCAGCAGTCCAAGGACAGGGGGCAGATCCTACGAGCAGTACTTC.

The rearrangement uses TRBV20-1 and TRBJ2-3; D may be TRBD2 (5 bases). The CDR3 length is 16 residues. In germline, CDR1 is DFQATT, CDR2 SNEGSKA (reference sequence). Trimming stripped 4 bases from V and 3 bases from J, with 20 bases between. CDR3 DNA: TGCAGTGCTATTTCGCCCACTAGAGTTGGGACAGATACGCAGTATTTT. This sequence encodes CSAISPTRVGTDTQYF.

The chain combines TRBV9 with TRBJ2-3, with 10 bases that match TRBD2. V dropped 0 bases and J dropped 4; count of bases not matched to a gene: 5. The CDR3 is 16 residues long. Germline V gene data show CDR1 as SGDLS and CDR2 as YYNGEE. CDR3 in amino acids: CASSVVPSGGPDTQYF. In DNA form, the CDR3 reads TGTGCCAGCAGCGTAGTGCCTAGCGGGGGACCAGATACGCAGTATTTT.

This rearrangement joins TRBV20-1 to TRBJ2-7; TRBD2 matches 9 bases. Trimming at V came to 1 base and at J to 2 bases, leaving 6 bases not matched to a gene. The germline gives CDR1 DFQATT, CDR2 SNEGSKA (reference sequence). The CDR3 runs to 15 residues. Written as DNA, the CDR3 is TGCAGTGCTAGAGTTCCGAGACTAGCGGCCTACGAGCAGTACTTC. It codes for CSARVPRLAAYEQYF.

This chain connects TRBV6-5 to TRBJ2-4, with 10 nucleotides matching TRBD1. Germline values: CDR1 MNHEY, CDR2 SVGAGI. This CDR3 is built from 15 residues. V trimming: 2 bases; J trimming: 7 bases; junction bases outside the gene matches: 5. The CDR3 spells CASSYDPGQGNIQYF. DNA for the CDR3: TGTGCCAGCAGTTACGATCCGGGACAGGGGAACATTCAGTACTTC.

This clonotype has a single count. A read error is possible here, since a much larger clone lies one base away. The V gene is TRBV29-1, the J gene TRBJ2-7, with a weak D call TRBD1 (5 bases). The J call may be mistaken, given a closer DNA end match to TRBJ2-1. Germline lookup yields CDR1 SQVTM and CDR2 ANQGSEA. The CDR3 runs to 12 residues. The CDR3 nucleotides are TGCAGCGTTATTAGGGGATCCTACGAGCAGTTCTTC. Amino acid sequence: CSVIRGSYEQFF.

This clonotype was detected a few times. This chain links TRBV5-1 with TRBJ2-7; 11 bases fit TRBD2. The junction had 6 bases not matched to a gene; V was cut back by 4 bases and J by 3 bases. Germline V gene sequence: CDR1 SGHRS, CDR2 YFSETQ. The CDR3 is 15 amino acids. CDR3 DNA sequence: TGCGCCAGCAGCGCTCTGACTAGCGGGAACTACGAGCAGTACTTC. This codes for CASSALTSGNYEQYF.

This clonotype was seen a few times. V usage is TRBV4-1 and J usage is TRBJ1-3; TRBD1 matches at 7 bases. CDR3 size: 15 residues. Trimming cost V 0 bases and J 4 bases; bases outside gene matches: 3. Germline V gene sequence: CDR1 MGHRA, CDR2 YSYEKL. The CDR3 nucleotides read TGCGCCAGCAGCCAAGATAGGGGGCTCGGAAACACCATATATTTT. Its translation: CASSQDRGLGNTIYF.

This clonotype was counted only a few times. The chain's CDR3 is CASAWGVGNEQFF. CDR3 nucleotides: TGCGCCAGCGCCTGGGGAGTGGGCAATGAGCAGTTCTTC. J is TRBJ2-1 and V is TRBV5-1, with D possibly matching TRBD2 (5 bases). Germline CDR1 and CDR2: SGHRS and YFSETQ. The CDR3 contains 13 residues. The ends were cut back, 7 bases at V and 6 bases at J, with 14 bases in the middle.

The V and J genes are TRBV3-1 and TRBJ2-5; the match to TRBD2 covers 8 bases. Germline CDR1 and CDR2: LGHDT and YNNKEL (reference sequence). The CDR3 totals 15 residues. V lost 4 bases, J lost 11 bases, and 15 bases stayed unmatched. CDR3 protein: CASSRAGAHYNEQYF. The CDR3 DNA is TGTGCCAGCAGCCGAGCGGGAGCCCACTACAATGAGCAGTACTTC.

The chain employs TRBV10-1 and TRBJ2-1, with D unclear. The CDR3 is made up of 11 amino acids. Per germline, CDR1 WNHNN and CDR2 SYGVQD (reference sequence). Between the trimmed V and J ends, which lost 4 bases and 9 bases, there was a span of 7 bases. The CDR3 loop is CASSVLGEQFF. CDR3 in DNA: TGCGCCAGCAGTGTTTTGGGTGAGCAGTTCTTC.

The genes are TRBV6-1 and TRBJ1-5; D remains unclear. The CDR3 runs 13 residues. Germline CDR1 is MNHNS and CDR2 is SASEGT. V shed 8 bases and J shed 1 base, with 9 bases lying between them. CDR3 in DNA: TGTGCCAGCTGCACAGACAGCAATCAGCCCCAGCATTTT. This translates into CASCTDSNQPQHF.

This clonotype was recorded at least ten times. The CDR3 DNA follows: TGTGCCAGCAGTGCTAACGAGCAGTACTTC. It yields the protein CASSANEQYF. V usage is TRBV25-1 and J usage is TRBJ2-7; no reliable D call. Germline loops: CDR1 MGHDK, CDR2 SYGVNS. This CDR3 has 10 amino acids. V was clipped by 4 bases and J by 5 bases, with 3 bases between them.

V is TRBV5-5 and J is TRBJ2-7; TRBD2 agrees at 8 bases. The J call could be wrong; TRBJ2-5 is a better fit for the DNA end. CDR1 and CDR2 from the germline V gene are SGHKS and YYEKEE (reference sequence). There are 13 residues in the CDR3. CDR3 in amino acids: CASRPGGRETQYF. In nucleotides, the CDR3 is TGTGCCAGCAGGCCGGGGGGGAGAGAGACCCAGTACTTC.

This clonotype was recorded a few times. The rearrangement joins TRBV11-2 to TRBJ2-7; no reliable D call. This CDR3 comprises 15 residues. V lost 2 bases and J lost 0, with 11 bases in between. Germline V gene lookup returns CDR1 SGHAT and CDR2 FQNNGV. The CDR3 is CASSLSVINSYEQYF. The DNA of the CDR3 is TGTGCCAGCAGCTTATCAGTGATTAACTCCTACGAGCAGTACTTC.

The chain recombines TRBV20-1 with TRBJ2-1; 9 bases line up with TRBD2. The germline V gene encodes CDR1 DFQATT and CDR2 SNEGSKA (reference sequence). Trimming removed 6 bases from V and 9 bases from J; junction bases left unmatched: 15. The CDR3 runs to 15 residues. Here the CDR3 DNA reads TGCAGTGCCGGAGCACGGGCTAGCGGGACGGGTGAGCAGTTCTTC. Amino acid sequence: CSAGARASGTGEQFF.

This chain joins TRBV6-2 or TRBV6-3 and TRBJ2-5; maybe TRBD1 (7 bases). The DNA end lines up better with TRBJ2-7; the J call may be wrong. Germline V gives CDR1 MNHEY, CDR2 SVGEGT. CDR3 length equals 11 residues. Here the CDR3 DNA reads TGTGCCAGCACCCAGGGGGGCGAGCAGTACTTC. It encodes CASTQGGEQYF.

This chain joins TRBV7-2 and TRBJ2-3; D is unresolved. V shed 5 bases and J shed 5 bases, with 11 bases lying between them. Germline V gene sequence: CDR1 SGHTA, CDR2 FQGNSA. The CDR3 loop spans 13 amino acids. In nucleotides, the CDR3 is TGTGCCAGCAGCCGGAGCTCTGGAGATACGCAGTATTTT. It codes for CASSRSSGDTQYF.

The chain links TRBV10-3 to TRBJ2-1, with 12 bases identical to TRBD2. Germline values: CDR1 ENHRY, CDR2 SYGVKD. Trimming took 7 bases from V and 2 from J; bases not matched to a gene: 6. The CDR3 is 16 amino acids. The CDR3 sequence: CAIMETSGSAYNEQFF. The CDR3 DNA follows: TGTGCCATCATGGAGACTAGCGGGAGCGCCTACAATGAGCAGTTCTTC.

This sequence joins TRBV29-1 and TRBJ2-1; D remains ambiguous. The J call is doubtful: the DNA matches TRBJ2-7 better. The CDR3 is made up of 16 amino acids. The germline CDR1 and CDR2 sequences are SQVTM and ANQGSEA. The CDR3 DNA follows: TGCAGCGTTGACTCCGGTTCGACGAGCTCCTACAATGAGCAGTACTTC. Protein sequence: CSVDSGSTSSYNEQYF.

V usage is TRBV12-3 or TRBV12-4 and J usage is TRBJ1-5, with no clear D. The CDR3 has 15 amino acids. The V end lost 6 bases, the J end lost 3 bases, and 15 bases lay between the germline ends. CDR3 nucleotide sequence: TGTGCCAGCAGCCTTAGGGCAGCCCTCAATCAGCCCCAGCATTTT. This sequence encodes CASSLRAALNQPQHF.

CDR3 loop: CSAVGLAGETQYF. In nucleotides, the CDR3 is TGCAGCGCTGTCGGACTAGCTGGGGAGACCCAGTACTTC. The chain carries TRBV29-1 and TRBJ2-5, with 8 nucleotides matching TRBD2. The V gene end was trimmed by 7 bases and the J gene end by 5 bases; junction bases not matched to a gene: 9. The length of the CDR3 is 13 residues. Germline-derived CDR1 and CDR2 are SQVTM and ANQGSEA.

This chain links TRBV7-9 with TRBJ2-3, with 11 bases lining up with TRBD1. The V segment lost 4 bases and the J segment 2 bases; nucleotides outside the gene matches: 5. The germline V gene encodes CDR1 SEHNR and CDR2 FQNEAQ (reference sequence). This CDR3 spans 16 amino acids. CDR3 in amino acids: CASSSGQGATTDTQYF. Here the CDR3 DNA reads TGTGCCAGCAGCTCTGGACAGGGGGCTACCACAGATACGCAGTATTTT.

This clonotype was recorded a few times. CDR3 residues: CAWKAAQFYEQYF. The CDR3 coding sequence is TGTGCCTGGAAGGCGGCACAGTTCTACGAGCAGTACTTC. This chain links TRBV30 with TRBJ2-5, with D unclear. The closer fit of TRBJ2-7 to the DNA end suggests the J call may be wrong. Germline loops: CDR1 GTSNPN, CDR2 SVGIG (reference sequence). CDR3 length equals 13 residues.